This note documents a single T cell receptor beta chain sequence. The data were obtained in a study of human T cells and chemical hapten exposure. In the study overall: The study enrolled mostly female patients with alopecia areata, totalis or universalis.

The time point was: pre-sensitization, week 0. Treatment defined: therapeutic diphenylcyclopropenone sensitization with weekly scalp DPC. The library put unique molecular identifiers onto individual cDNA molecules. Per the authors' pipeline: Across samples, TCR counts had a median of roughly 91,000 and ranged from about 23,224 to 700,000. TCRdb independently ran MiXCR on the RACE reads; one entry per CDR3 protein. The V and J calls come from TCRdb's annotation, not from the publication. The sample lists some 98,000 distinct CDR3 sequences, 10% to 14% occurring once. The specimen was whole blood, collected in connection with sensitization to the hapten diphenylcyclopropenone (DPC). The TCR comes from an older woman with alopecia areata. Some clones in this sample may be carry-over from other donors' samples.

The CDR3: CASSEGGYEQYF. The CDR3 DNA is TGTGCCAGCAGTGAAGGGGGCTACGAGCAGTACTTC. The V call is TRBV6-1, the J call TRBJ2-7; D unresolved. The germline CDR1 and CDR2 sequences are MNHNS and SASEGT. The CDR3 has 12 residues. V gave up 1 base and J gave up 3 bases, with 4 bases separating them.